This T cell receptor beta chain comes out of a study of CD8 T cells in ankylosing spondylitis. Findings and limits, study-wide: Ankylosing spondylitis blood seemed to carry a telltale TCR beta motif made of several highly homologous variants. There was reportedly significant enrichment of clones that were disease-linked in matched ankylosing spondylitis synovial fluid.

This clonotype showed up just a few times. The antigen is undetermined. One entry per CDR3 protein, called by TCRdb with MiXCR from the 5' RACE reads. Of approximately 400,000 distinct CDR3 sequences listed, 17% are singletons. The CDR3 loop spans 14 amino acids. The V gene lost 4 bases and the J gene lost 9 bases, with 13 bases spanning the gap. Germline V gene lookup returns CDR1 MGHDK and CDR2 SYGVNS. This TCR derives from a male donor with ankylosing spondylitis. The chain has TRBV25-1 and TRBJ1-6; weak D call: TRBD1 (5 bases). Sequenced sample: blood, either unsorted or a sorted T cell fraction (not recorded which). CDR3 in DNA: TGTGCCAGCAGTGCGGGACCCGGGGGTTCACCCCTCCACTTT. Residues: CASSAGPGGSPLHF. Using reference TRBV25-1 and TRBJ1-6 for the parts outside the CDR3, the full variable domain is EADIYQTPRYLVIGTGKKITLECSQTMGHDKMYWYQQDPGMELHLIHYSYGVNSTEKGDLSSESTVSRIRTEHFPLTLESARPSHTSQYLCASSAGPGGSPLHFGNGTRLTVT.